Below, one T cell receptor beta chain is given with its context. The source of the sample is a study of blood T cell repertoires in COVID-19. Turning to the study itself: Sources were T cells, B-cell-depleted T cells, or PBMCs; the material itself was cDNA or gDNA.

The assay was immunoSEQ multiplex PCR, and TCRdb's table has in-frame clones only and misses some. Seen here are 90,000 to 100,000 clones, 84% observed once, and the top ten hold around 16%. Losses at the gene ends were 4 bases for V and 8 bases for J; bases not matched to a gene: 5. This CDR3 comprises 15 residues. Germline values: CDR1 MNHEY, CDR2 SMNVEV (reference sequence). The chain carries TRBV27 and TRBJ2-1; 13 bases are a match to TRBD2. The receptor was derived from a woman aged 60 to 75 with acute or convalescent COVID-19. Sequencing input: peripheral blood. The CDR3 protein is CASSSRLAGGYEQFF. In DNA, the CDR3 is TGTGCCAGCAGTTCTCGACTAGCGGGGGGCTATGAGCAGTTCTTC.